Described below is a single T cell receptor beta chain sequence and its context. This clonotype was seen just once. Its antigen is unknown. One base away there is no much larger clone; base qualities are not given. One read gives only weak evidence. V loses 6 bases of germline sequence and J loses 1 base, and the interval between the two ends is 13 bases. CDR1 is given as MNHEY and CDR2 as SVGEGT, both from the germline V gene. The CDR3 contains 14 residues, cysteine and phenylalanine counted. The retained sequence is limited to the CDR3, 42 bases, with the frame set at the first base. This sample was taken from a study of Graves' ophthalmopathy and Graves' hyperthyroidism (dated by TCRdb to between 2017 and 2018). About the investigation overall: Peripheral blood was collected at initial diagnosis, before any treatment. TCR beta repertoire signatures were used to distinguish Graves' ophthalmopathy from Graves' hyperthyroidism and to predict progression to ophthalmopathy. In total, approximately 130 blood samples were TCR-sequenced: approximately 42 ophthalmopathy, some 72 hyperthyroidism and about 17 hyperthyroidism-to-ophthalmopathy patients. To explore V-J signatures distinguishing ophthalmopathy from hyperthyroidism, a discovery set of approximately 100 patients (43 ophthalmopathy, around 55 stable hyperthyroidism) was enrolled. For independent validation, a separate cohort was made up of approximately 18 hyperthyroidism patients plus 17 patients who later progressed from hyperthyroidism to ophthalmopathy. In six or seven hyperthyroidism patients, the T-cell repertoires found in thyroid tissue were compared with those found in blood. Following sampling, methimazole starting at 30 mg daily was administered to hyperthyroidism patients, and high-dose intravenous methylprednisolone was administered to ophthalmopathy patients.

Ophthalmopathy patients had moderately to severely active disease, Clinical Activity Score of at least 3, NOSPECS grade of at least 4, and disease duration under 3 months. Anyone with other autoimmune diseases, uncontrolled infections, pregnancy or lactation was excluded from the study. Clinical symptoms, serum thyroxine, TRAb, thyroid ultrasound and orbital computed tomography formed the basis of the diagnosis. Ficoll-Paque density gradient centrifugation was used to isolate PBMCs from 9.5 to 10 ml of fresh peripheral blood. Total RNA was extracted using Trizol reagent, and RNA quality was checked on an Agilent 2100 Bioanalyzer. For repertoire sequencing, the TCR beta CDR3 regions were amplified from RNA transcripts. A first-round RT-PCR used HTBI primers with the Qiagen OneStep RT-PCR kit, followed by a second-round multiplex PCR, size selection and purification. Libraries were sequenced paired-end with 100 bp reads on an Illumina HiSeq2000. The original pipeline was this. SOAPnuke was used to process the reads, throwing out any read that had adapters, had uncalled bases, had a mean Phred below 15, or lacked an exact constant-primer or identifier match. COPE v1.2.5 was used to merge high-quality paired reads. Clonotypes were defined as unique nucleotide sequences and were aligned to IMGT TRB V, D and J references using MiTCR v1.1. The analysis was limited to V-J combinations with a frequency above 0.0001, which together covered 99.2% of the repertoires. For each V-J combination, a TCR clonal expansion and chaos score was defined as F50 clonal expansion divided by the chaos observed in the TCRdist matrix. Welch's t-statistics and random forest were used to reduce features to about 14 V-J combinations, which were fed into a naive Bayes classifier. The similarity between thyroid and blood repertoires was quantified using the Morisita-Horn index. TCRdb reprocessing: public reads trimmed at Q25 with fastp, clones called with MiXCR, in-frame beta chains kept. One record per CDR3 amino acid sequence lists the most common genes and DNA. None of the V and J calls come from the authors' own analysis; TCRdb made them. The sample data list about 58,000 distinct CDR3 sequences, and approximately 50% of these were observed just once. About 4.9% of the sample belongs to the ten largest clones.

What the authors observed across the whole study: In validation, the model predicted ophthalmopathy progression with about 71% sensitivity and approximately 72% specificity; 12 predicted patients were CT-confirmed with GO in a median of around 6.5 months. In cross-validation, the 13-signature model distinguished ophthalmopathy from stable hyperthyroidism with almost 90% sensitivity and 81.08% specificity, and in the test set the corresponding values were 80% and 75%. No statistical method was used to set the sample size in advance, and the investigators knew which group each participant was assigned to. Most of the expanded thyroid clonotypes with a frequency above 0.001 were also detected in blood, and it was suggested that the thyroid immune response may be reflected by blood repertoires.

Material for sequencing was peripheral blood. This chain joins TRBV6-2 or TRBV6-3 to TRBJ2-7; the D segment may tentatively be TRBD1 or TRBD2, each giving 5 matched bases. The clonotype was recovered from an adult woman with Graves' ophthalmopathy. The CDR3 is CASRSRDGSYEQYF. The bases are TGTGCCAGCAGGAGCCGGGACGGGTCCTACGAGCAGTACTTC.